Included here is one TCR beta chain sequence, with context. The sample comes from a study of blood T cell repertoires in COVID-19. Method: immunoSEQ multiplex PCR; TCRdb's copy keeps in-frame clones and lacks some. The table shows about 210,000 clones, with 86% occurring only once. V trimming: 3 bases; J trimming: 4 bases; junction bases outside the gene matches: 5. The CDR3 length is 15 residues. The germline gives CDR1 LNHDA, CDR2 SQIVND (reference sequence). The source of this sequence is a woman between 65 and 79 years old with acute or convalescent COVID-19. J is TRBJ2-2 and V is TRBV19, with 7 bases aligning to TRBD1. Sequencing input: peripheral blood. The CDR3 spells CASSIVQGVTGELFF. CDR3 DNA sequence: TGTGCCAGTAGTATCGTCCAGGGGGTCACCGGGGAGCTGTTTTTT.